This T cell receptor (beta chain) was identified in a study of post-analysis software for immune sequencing data. TCR beta cDNA libraries had unique molecular identifiers. Via MiXCR, TCRdb re-called the PCR reads, giving one row per CDR3 protein. The table includes roughly 600,000 distinct CDR3 sequences, 44% detected once. The source is a girl between 10 and 17 years old with multiple sclerosis. Sample: blood.

The CDR3 region is CSASGKRGGRNNEQFF. The DNA for the CDR3 is TGCAGTGCTAGTGGGAAGCGGGGGGGCCGGAACAATGAGCAGTTCTTC. The genes are TRBV20-1 and TRBJ2-1, with TRBD2 matching 10 bases. V trimming: 3 bases; J trimming: 5 bases; junction bases outside the gene matches: 10. Per germline, CDR1 DFQATT and CDR2 SNEGSKA (reference sequence). The CDR3 extends over 16 amino acids.